The TCR beta chain under discussion was sequenced for a study of healthy donors' naive CD4 and CD8 T cells. Starting from about 470 ng of total RNA, TCR libraries were made with linear amplification. TCRdb independently ran MiXCR on the reads; one entry per CDR3 protein. The sample has 180,000 or so distinct CDR3 sequences, around 74% seen once. Per the germline V gene, CDR1 is LNHDA and CDR2 is SQIVND (reference sequence). V lost 5 bases to trimming and J lost 0 bases, with 14 bases between them. CDR3 length equals 15 residues. This sequence originates from a pool of human donors in good health; the sample pools cells from several healthy donors. Sequencing was carried out using naive CD4+ and CD8+ T cells sorted from blood, pooled from several donors. The rearrangement uses TRBV19 and TRBJ2-7, with D perhaps TRBD2 (6 bases). CDR3 nucleotides: TGTGCCAGTAGTCAAACTAGCTTTACCTCCTACGAGCAGTACTTC. Protein: CASSQTSFTSYEQYF.